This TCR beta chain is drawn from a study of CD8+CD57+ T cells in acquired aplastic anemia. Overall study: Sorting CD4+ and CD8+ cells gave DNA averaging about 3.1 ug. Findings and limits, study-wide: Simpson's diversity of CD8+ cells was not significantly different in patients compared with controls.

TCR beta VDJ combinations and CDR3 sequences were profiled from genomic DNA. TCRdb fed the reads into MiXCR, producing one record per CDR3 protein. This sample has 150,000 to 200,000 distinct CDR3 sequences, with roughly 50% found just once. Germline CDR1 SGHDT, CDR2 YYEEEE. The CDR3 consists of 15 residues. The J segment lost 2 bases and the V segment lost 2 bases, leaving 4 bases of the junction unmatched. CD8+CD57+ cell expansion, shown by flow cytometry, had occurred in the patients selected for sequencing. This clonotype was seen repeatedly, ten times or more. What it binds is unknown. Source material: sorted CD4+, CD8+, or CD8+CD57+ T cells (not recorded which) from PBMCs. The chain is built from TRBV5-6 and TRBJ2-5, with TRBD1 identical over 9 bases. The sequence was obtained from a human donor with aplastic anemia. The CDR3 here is CASSFRDRAQETQYF. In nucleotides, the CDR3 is TGTGCCAGCAGCTTCCGGGACAGGGCGCAAGAGACCCAGTACTTC.